This T cell receptor beta chain derives from a study of blood T cell repertoires in COVID-19. For the study at large: Samples of COVID-19 (acute and convalescent) were obtained from the United States, Italy and Spain. Nucleic acid was either cDNA or gDNA, and it came from T cells, B-cell-depleted T cells, or PBMCs.

V was cut by 3 bases and J by 1 base, with 12 bases left in between. CDR1 LNHDA and CDR2 SQIVND come from the germline V gene (reference sequence). The CDR3 consists of 15 residues. TCRdb's copy holds only in-frame clones and misses some; the assay was immunoSEQ multiplex PCR. This sample has 150,000 to 250,000 clones; roughly four fifths occur once, and the top ten carry 6.9%. The TCR sequence derives from a human donor with acute or convalescent COVID-19. The donor label of this sample is uncertain. This chain joins TRBV19 and TRBJ1-1; TRBD1 is a possible D gene (6 bases). Sequencing was carried out using peripheral blood. The CDR3 reads CASSIPRGKNTEAFF. The CDR3, as DNA: TGTGCCAGTAGTATCCCCAGGGGCAAGAACACTGAAGCTTTCTTT.